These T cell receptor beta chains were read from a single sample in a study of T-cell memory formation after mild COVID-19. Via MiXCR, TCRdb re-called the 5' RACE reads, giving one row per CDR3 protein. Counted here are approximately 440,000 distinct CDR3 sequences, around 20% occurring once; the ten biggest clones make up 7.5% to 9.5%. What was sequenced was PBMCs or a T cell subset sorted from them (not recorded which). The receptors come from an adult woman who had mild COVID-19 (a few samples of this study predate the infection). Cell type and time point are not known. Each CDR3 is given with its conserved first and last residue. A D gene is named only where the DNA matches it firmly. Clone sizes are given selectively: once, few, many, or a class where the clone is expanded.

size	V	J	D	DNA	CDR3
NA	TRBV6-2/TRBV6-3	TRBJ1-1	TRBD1	TGTGCCAGCAACGGACAGGCATACACTGAAGCTTTCTTT	CASNGQAYTEAFF
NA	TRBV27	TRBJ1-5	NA	TGTGCCAGCAGTCCTCGACAGGAGCTGGCCCAGCATTTT	CASSPRQELAQHF
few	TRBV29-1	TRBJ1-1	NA	TGCAGCGCCGATGGAGTATCTGAAGCTTTCTTT	CSADGVSEAFF
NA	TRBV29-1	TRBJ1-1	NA	TGCAGCGTTTTGGCGGCGGTCACTGAAGCTTTCTTT	CSVLAAVTEAFF
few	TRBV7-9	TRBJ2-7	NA	TGTGCCAGCAGCTTAGGTCTGGGGGCCTACTCCTACGAGCAGTACTTC	CASSLGLGAYSYEQYF
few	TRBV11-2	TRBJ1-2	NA	TGTGCCAGCAGCTCCCTTTCCGGGGGCGGCTACACCTTC	CASSSLSGGGYTF
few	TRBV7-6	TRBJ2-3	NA	TGTGCCAGCAGACGACAGGGCACAGATACGCAGTATTTT	CASRRQGTDTQYF
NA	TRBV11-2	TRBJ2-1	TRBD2	TGTGCCAGCAGACAACTAGCGGAACAATACAATGAGCAGTTCTTC	CASRQLAEQYNEQFF
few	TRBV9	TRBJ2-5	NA	TGTGCCAGCATGGGCGAGTTGGGGACCCAGTACTTC	CASMGELGTQYF
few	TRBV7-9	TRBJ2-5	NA	TGTGCCAGCTTTCGCGGTAAACAAGGGTCCCAAGAGACCCAGTACTTC	CASFRGKQGSQETQYF
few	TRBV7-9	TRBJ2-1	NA	TGTGCCAGCAGCGAAACCCGGGTCCCTAGGGGCAATGAGCAGTTCTTC	CASSETRVPRGNEQFF
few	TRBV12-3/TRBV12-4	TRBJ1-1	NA	TGTGCCAGCAGTGTGACCGGGACGAAGACCACTGAAGCTTTCTTT	CASSVTGTKTTEAFF
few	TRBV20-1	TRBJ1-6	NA	TGCAGTGCTTTTAGGGGTAGGGAACCCCTCCACTTT	CSAFRGREPLHF
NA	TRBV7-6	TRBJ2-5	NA	TGTGCCAGCAGCACCGGGGCCCTTTCTATAGAGACCCAGTACTTC	CASSTGALSIETQYF
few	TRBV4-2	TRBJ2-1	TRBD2	TGTGCCAGCAGCCAAGATGCGAGCGGGGGGGCCAATGAGCAGTTCTTC	CASSQDASGGANEQFF
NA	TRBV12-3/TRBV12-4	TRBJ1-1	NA	TGTGCCAGCAGTCTCACCCTAAGCACTGAAGCTTTCTTT	CASSLTLSTEAFF
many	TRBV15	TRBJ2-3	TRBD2	TGTGCCACCAGCAGCGGGACTAGCGGTTCCACAGATACGCAGTATTTT	CATSSGTSGSTDTQYF
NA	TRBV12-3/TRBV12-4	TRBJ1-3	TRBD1	TGTGCCAGCAGTCCGGACAGGGTGAATGGAAACACCATATATTTT	CASSPDRVNGNTIYF
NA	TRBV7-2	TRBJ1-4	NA	TGTGCCAGCAGCTTATGGGGCAGGTCCGGGACGGGAAAACTGTTTTTT	CASSLWGRSGTGKLFF
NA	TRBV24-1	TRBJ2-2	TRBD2	TGTGCCACCAGTGATATCGTAGCGGGAGAGATCGGGGAGCTGTTTTTT	CATSDIVAGEIGELFF
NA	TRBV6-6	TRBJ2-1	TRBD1	TGTGCCAGCAGGACCGGGACAGGGGGCAATGAGCAGTTCTTC	CASRTGTGGNEQFF
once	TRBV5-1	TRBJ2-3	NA	TGCGCCAGCAGCTTGGGCCTAGCAGCGATGACAGATACGCAGTATTTT	CASSLGLAAMTDTQYF
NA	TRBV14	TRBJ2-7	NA	TGTGCCAGCAGCCCTACTTACTACGAGCAGTACTTC	CASSPTYYEQYF
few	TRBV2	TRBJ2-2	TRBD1	TGTGCCAGCAGTGGAAGTCGACAGGGGAGCGGGGAGCTGTTTTTT	CASSGSRQGSGELFF
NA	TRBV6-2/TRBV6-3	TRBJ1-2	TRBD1	TGTGCCAGCGGGGACAGGCTAGACGGCTACACCTTC	CASGDRLDGYTF
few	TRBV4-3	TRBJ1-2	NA	TGCGCCAGCAGCCCCGGGCGGGGTTGGGACTATGGCTACACCTTC	CASSPGRGWDYGYTF
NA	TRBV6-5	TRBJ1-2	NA	TGTGCCAGCAGTATTGACGGACAACCTTATGGCTACACCTTC	CASSIDGQPYGYTF
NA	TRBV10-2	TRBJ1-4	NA	TGCGCCAGCATCCAAGCCGGCGGCGCAACTAATGAAAAACTGTTTTTT	CASIQAGGATNEKLFF
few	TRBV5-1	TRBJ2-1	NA	TGCGCCAGCAGCCCGGTGCAGGGGAGGGGCTACAATGAGCAGTTCTTC	CASSPVQGRGYNEQFF
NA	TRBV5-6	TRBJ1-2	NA	TGTGCCAGCAGCCCCAGGCTCCGCTATGGCTACACCTTC	CASSPRLRYGYTF
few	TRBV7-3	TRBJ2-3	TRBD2	TGTGCCAGCAGCTTGAGGACTAGCGGGGGGGCCGGTACGCAGTATTTT	CASSLRTSGGAGTQYF
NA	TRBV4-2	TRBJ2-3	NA	TGTGCCAGCAGCCTTGGGGAGGCTAGCAGCACAGATACGCAGTATTTT	CASSLGEASSTDTQYF
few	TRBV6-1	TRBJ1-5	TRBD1	TGTGCCAGCAGTGGACAGGGGTATGATCAGCCCCAGCATTTT	CASSGQGYDQPQHF
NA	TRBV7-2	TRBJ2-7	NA	TGTGCCAGCAGCTTCCTAGCTGGGCGGGTAGACTTC	CASSFLAGRVDF
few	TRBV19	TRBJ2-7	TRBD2	TGTGCCAGTAGTACAGGTCCTAGCGGAGCTTCCTACGAGCAGTACTTC	CASSTGPSGASYEQYF
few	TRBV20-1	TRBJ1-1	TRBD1	TGCAGTGCTAGAGGGACAGGCCTGGGCACTGAAGCTTTCTTT	CSARGTGLGTEAFF
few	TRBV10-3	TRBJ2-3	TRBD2	TGTGCCATCAGTGACATGACTAGCGGGAGGGCGGATACGCAGTATTTT	CAISDMTSGRADTQYF
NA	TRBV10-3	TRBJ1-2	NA	TGTGCCATCAGTGAGACCTCGAACTATGGCTACACCTTC	CAISETSNYGYTF
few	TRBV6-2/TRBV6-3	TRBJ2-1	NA	TGTGCCAGCAGTTCGACCGGGACCTACAATGAGCAGTTCTTC	CASSSTGTYNEQFF
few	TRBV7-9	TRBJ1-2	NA	TGTGCCAGCAGCTCTACCGGAGGAGGGGAGTATGGCTACACCTTC	CASSSTGGGEYGYTF
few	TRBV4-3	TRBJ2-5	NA	TGCGCCAGCAGCCAAGAGACTAGTGTAGGGACCCAGTACTTC	CASSQETSVGTQYF
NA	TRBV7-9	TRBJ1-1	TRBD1	TGTGCCAGCAGCTTAGGAGACAGGGGATCGGGTGATGAAGCTTTCTTT	CASSLGDRGSGDEAFF